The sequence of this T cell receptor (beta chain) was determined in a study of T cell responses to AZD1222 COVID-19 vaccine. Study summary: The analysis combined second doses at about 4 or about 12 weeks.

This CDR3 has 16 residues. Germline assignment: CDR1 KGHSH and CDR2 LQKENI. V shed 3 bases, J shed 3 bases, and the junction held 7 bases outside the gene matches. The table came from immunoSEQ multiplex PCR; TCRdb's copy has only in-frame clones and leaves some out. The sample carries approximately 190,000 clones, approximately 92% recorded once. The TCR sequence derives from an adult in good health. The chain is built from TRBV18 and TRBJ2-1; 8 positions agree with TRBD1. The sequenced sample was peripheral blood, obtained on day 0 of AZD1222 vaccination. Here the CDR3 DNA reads TGTGCCAGCTCACCGCCGGGGGACAGGAGCTACAATGAGCAGTTCTTC. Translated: CASSPPGDRSYNEQFF.